This T cell receptor (beta chain) came from a study of cytomegalovirus exposure and HLA in healthy donors. Of note for this clone: Its antigen is not known.

The CDR3 is made up of 16 amino acids. Germline-derived CDR1 and CDR2 are SGHNT and YYREEE (reference sequence). V shed 4 bases, J shed 8 bases, and the junction held 14 bases outside the gene matches. Study results and caveats: Most sequenced TCRs were rare (though some public TCRs occurred in many donors). Three chains linked to CMV were shown in vitro to be specific for CMV antigens.

Here immunoSEQ multiplex PCR was the method, and the copy in TCRdb shows in-frame clones only, minus some. The sample contains about 240,000 clones, about 90% of which appear only once. This receptor was obtained from a woman under 40 in good health and CMV-seropositive. Sample: PBMCs. V usage is TRBV5-4 and J usage is TRBJ2-3; 9 bases agree with TRBD2. CDR3 DNA: TGTGCCAGCAGCGAAATAGAGACTAGCGGCTACGCTACGCAGTATTTT. Its protein product is CASSEIETSGYATQYF.